This T cell receptor (beta chain) was identified in a study of OX40 agonist ivuxolimab in advanced cancers. Method: immunoSEQ multiplex PCR; TCRdb's copy keeps in-frame clones and lacks some. The sample holds 55,000 to 80,000 clones, around 82% seen once. There are 15 residues in the CDR3. The V gene lost 4 bases and the J gene lost 8 bases, with 23 bases spanning the gap. Germline lookup yields CDR1 SQVTM and CDR2 ANQGSEA. This material consisted of CD4+ or CD8+ T cells sorted from blood, taken in a trial of the OX40 agonist ivuxolimab. This chain links TRBV29-1 with TRBJ1-2; D gene uncertain. The sequence came from an adult with an advanced solid tumor such as melanoma, head and neck, liver or kidney cancer. The CDR3: CSVVAAGAVEEGYTF. The CDR3 DNA is TGCAGCGTTGTCGCGGCAGGAGCTGTAGAAGAGGGCTACACCTTC.